The clone carrying this TCR beta chain was recorded at least ten times. This CDR3 has 13 amino acids. Between the trimmed V and J ends, which lost 3 bases and 10 bases, there was a span of 15 bases. First-strand cDNA relied on TRAV- and TRBV-specific primers spanning alpha and beta chains. The TCRs were subjected to amplification over 20 PCR cycles employing a constant-region primer in conjunction with a V-primer adapter. One entry per CDR3 protein, called by TCRdb with MiXCR from the reads. The sample lists 60,000 to 90,000 distinct CDR3 sequences, less than 40% occurring once. This entry is derived from a study of low-dose radiotherapy and immunotherapy resistance in tumors. Study summary: Patients took 300 mg oral aspirin daily for four cycles from cycle 1 day 1.

Time point meaning: before trial treatment. The chain couples TRBV12-3 or TRBV12-4 to TRBJ1-1; the D is unclear. The sequences come from PBMCs, collected before treatment. This receptor was taken from a female donor with ovarian cancer. For the CDR3, the DNA is TGTGCCAGCAGTTTCTTTACGGCCAATGCAGCTTTCTTT. Translation: CASSFFTANAAFF.